The 29 T cell receptor beta chains listed next were all sequenced from one sample in a study of shared clonotypes between healthy human individuals (TCRdb year 2020). The library was obtained by the immunoSEQ multiplex PCR assay. Not all clones reach the TCRdb copy of this immuneACCESS table, which keeps in-frame sequences only. Checked studies attribute under half of the gap to unresolved V genes and leave the rest unexplained. The table for this sample lists some 2,000,000 clones; just under 95% of them were counted only once. Jointly, the top ten make up around 1.1% of the sample. For the CD8 naive samples, CD45RO-negative cells were positively selected for CCR7, yielding a CD45RA+CCR7+ population from which TemRA cells were excluded. Sequencing was performed on naive CD8+ T cells sorted from blood. According to the study, the label for this sample's cell subset or site signals: CD45RA+CCR7+. The receptors were gathered from a man between 18 and 35 years old in good health.

This chain joins TRBV4-1 and TRBJ2-3; D unclear. The CDR3 sequence is 13 residues long. Trimming left V 2 bases short and J 10 bases short, with 13 bases between. Germline V CDR1 and CDR2: MGHRA, YSYEKL. The CDR3 bases are TGCGCCAGCAGCCAAATCGGATCGGTGGCGCAGTATTTT. Translation gives CASSQIGSVAQYF.

V and J are TRBV5-4 and TRBJ1-5; D is perhaps TRBD1 (6 bases). The germline V and J ends were trimmed by 0 bases and 6 bases, with 10 bases remaining between them. CDR3 length: 14 residues. From germline, CDR1 is SGHNT and CDR2 YYREEE (reference sequence). The chain's CDR3 is CASSLDREGQPQHF. The CDR3 nucleotides read TGTGCCAGCAGCTTGGACAGGGAAGGTCAGCCCCAGCATTTT.

The CDR3 region has the DNA TGCGCCAGCAGCCAAGATCTCGGGGTCGGGGGCTACACCTTC. This translates into CASSQDLGVGGYTF. The chain has TRBV4-3 and TRBJ1-2; no clear D gene. The CDR3 consists of 14 residues. V lost 0 bases and J lost 8, with 13 bases in between. Germline V gene lookup returns CDR1 LGHNA and CDR2 YSLEER.

This rearrangement joins TRBV7-9 to TRBJ1-6; no firm D call. The CDR3 loop spans 16 amino acids. Germline values: CDR1 SEHNR, CDR2 FQNEAQ (reference sequence). Trimming removed 5 bases from V and 11 bases from J, with 22 bases in between. CDR3 protein: CASSATLRQEGPPLHF. As DNA, the CDR3 is TGTGCCAGCAGCGCTACACTCCGGCAGGAGGGCCCACCCCTCCACTTT.

Turning to this clone: This specimen includes other DNA sequences encoding the same CDR3. This rearrangement joins TRBV7-9 to TRBJ2-7; 7 nucleotides line up with TRBD1. CDR3 length equals 13 residues. The germline CDR1 and CDR2 sequences are SEHNR and FQNEAQ (reference sequence). The junction had 1 base not matched to a gene; V was cut back by 3 bases and J by 2 bases. This chain's CDR3 is CASSFGTAYEQYF. CDR3 DNA: TGTGCCAGCAGCTTTGGGACAGCCTACGAGCAGTACTTC.

This clone has just one count. The V and J genes are TRBV7-8 and TRBJ2-1, with TRBD2 as a possible D gene (5 bases). Germline V CDR1 and CDR2: SGHVS, FQNEAQ. Deletions cut 5 bases from V and 6 bases from J, with 17 bases between. This CDR3 spans 15 amino acids. CDR3 amino acids: CASSPLEGGINEQFF. In nucleotides, the CDR3 is TGTGCCAGCAGCCCACTCGAAGGAGGAATCAATGAGCAGTTCTTC. The full variable domain, with the rest looked up from reference TRBV7-8 and TRBJ2-1, is GAGVSQSPRYKVAKRGQDVALRCDPISGHVSLFWYQQALGQGPEFLTYFQNEAQLDKSGLPSDRFFAERPEGSVSTLKIQRTQQEDSAVYLCASSPLEGGINEQFFGPGTRLTVL.

The V call is TRBV30, the J call TRBJ2-2, with a possible D match to TRBD1 (6 bases). Germline V gene data show CDR1 as GTSNPN and CDR2 as SVGIG (reference sequence). This CDR3 contains 15 residues. V shed 5 bases and J shed 7 bases, with 20 bases lying between them. The CDR3 nucleotides are TGTGCCTGGGGCCCGTTGAGGGGGATGTTCGGGGAGCTGTTTTTT. Its protein product is CAWGPLRGMFGELFF. The full variable domain, completed using reference TRBV30 and TRBJ2-2, is SQTIHQWPATLVQPVGSPLSLECTVEGTSNPNLYWYRQAAGRGLQLLFYSVGIGQISSEVPQNLSASRPQDRQFILSSKKLLLSDSGFYLCAWGPLRGMFGELFFGEGSRLTVL.

The chain has TRBV10-3 and TRBJ2-3, with TRBD2 matching over 9 bases. V shed 5 bases, J shed 4 bases, and the junction held 4 bases outside the gene matches. Germline assignment: CDR1 ENHRY and CDR2 SYGVKD. This CDR3 has 14 residues. This chain's CDR3 is CAISLAGESDTQYF. The CDR3 coding sequence is TGTGCCATCAGTTTAGCGGGGGAGTCAGATACGCAGTATTTT.

This clone was detected once. V usage is TRBV7-9 and J usage is TRBJ2-3; 7 positions match TRBD2. The length of the CDR3 is 14 residues. In germline, CDR1 is SEHNR, CDR2 FQNEAQ (reference sequence). Losses at the gene ends were 4 bases for V and 2 bases for J; bases not matched to a gene: 3. The CDR3 DNA follows: TGTGCCAGCAGCTCTAGCGGCCACACAGATACGCAGTATTTT. This encodes CASSSSGHTDTQYF.

The genes are TRBV28 and TRBJ1-5; the match to TRBD1 covers 12 bases. Germline V gene data show CDR1 as MDHEN and CDR2 as SYDVKM. The CDR3 runs to 18 residues. With V trimmed by 10 bases and J by 0 bases, 13 bases remained unmatched. CDR3 in DNA: TGTGCCACCGGAGGGACAGGGGGCCGGGAGGATAGCAATCAGCCCCAGCATTTT. Translating gives CATGGTGGREDSNQPQHF.

The chain combines TRBV25-1 with TRBJ1-2; TRBD1 aligns across 8 bases. V gave up 4 bases and J gave up 3 bases; unmatched junction bases: 7. Germline CDR1 MGHDK, CDR2 SYGVNS. The CDR3 consists of 15 residues. The CDR3 nucleotides are TGTGCCAGCAGTGGAGGGACAGGCATCGACTATGGCTACACCTTC. This gives the protein CASSGGTGIDYGYTF.

A remark on this clone: The same CDR3 is also encoded by other DNA sequences in this sample. V and J are TRBV29-1 and TRBJ2-7, with 7 bases matching TRBD1. The germline CDR1 and CDR2 sequences are SQVTM and ANQGSEA. This CDR3 comprises 12 residues. The V and J ends lost 4 bases and 3 bases, in that order; junction bases with no gene match: 3. The CDR3 bases are TGCAGCGTTGGGACAGGTAGCTACGAGCAGTACTTC. Translation: CSVGTGSYEQYF.

The chain combines TRBV2 with TRBJ1-1; 12 nucleotides line up with TRBD1. V trimming: 10 bases; J trimming: 8 bases; junction bases outside the gene matches: 5. Germline CDR1 is SNHLY and CDR2 is FYNNEI. The length of the CDR3 is 12 residues. CDR3 DNA: TGTGCCAAGGGACAGGGGGCTCTCGAAGCTTTCTTT. Protein sequence: CAKGQGALEAFF.

The rearrangement links TRBV6-1 to TRBJ2-7; weak D call: TRBD1 (5 bases). This CDR3 comprises 12 residues. V was trimmed by 7 bases and J by 3 bases, leaving 10 bases between them. The germline gives CDR1 MNHNS, CDR2 SASEGT. The CDR3 spells CASKQDYYEQYF. Written as DNA, the CDR3 is TGTGCCAGCAAACAGGATTACTACGAGCAGTACTTC.

V is TRBV27 and J is TRBJ1-4; 8 bases agree with TRBD1. The CDR3 runs 15 residues. Germline CDR1 and CDR2: MNHEY and SMNVEV (reference sequence). V lost 2 bases to trimming and J lost 8 bases; unmatched junction nucleotides: 7. CDR3 protein: CASSLTGGAGEKLFF. Here the CDR3 DNA reads TGTGCCAGCAGTTTAACAGGGGGGGCAGGGGAAAAACTGTTTTTT.

The chain is built from TRBV5-6 and TRBJ2-7; 11 nucleotides agree with TRBD2. The germline CDR1 and CDR2 sequences are SGHDT and YYEEEE. V was clipped by 0 bases and J by 12 bases; unmatched bases: 5. This CDR3 spans 13 amino acids. CDR3 protein: CASSLGLAGTPYF. The DNA for the CDR3 is TGTGCCAGCAGCTTGGGACTAGCGGGAACACCGTACTTC.

This clone was detected only once. The gene calls are TRBV27 and TRBJ2-5; TRBD1 might be the D (7 bases). Per the germline V gene, CDR1 is MNHEY and CDR2 is SMNVEV (reference sequence). Trimming left V 11 bases short and J 5 bases short, with 18 bases between. This CDR3 has 13 amino acids. CDR3 sequence: CASSRRGPETQYF. The DNA for the CDR3 is TGTGCCTCCTCCCGGAGGGGGCCGGAGACCCAGTACTTC.

The DNA for the CDR3 is TGTGCCAGCAGCTTAGTGGCTGGGGCCAACGTCCTGACTTTC. Encoded protein: CASSLVAGANVLTF. The chain carries TRBV7-8 and TRBJ2-6; D gene uncertain. The CDR3 runs 14 residues. The V end lost 1 base, the J end lost 2 bases, and 3 bases lay between the germline ends. Germline loops: CDR1 SGHVS, CDR2 FQNEAQ.

The chain combines TRBV9 with TRBJ2-7; unclear D gene. CDR3 length: 16 amino acids. Germline CDR1 SGDLS, CDR2 YYNGEE. Trimming left V 4 bases short and J 0 bases short, with 17 bases between. The CDR3 loop is CASSSRVASASYEQYF. CDR3 DNA: TGTGCCAGCAGCTCTAGAGTGGCGAGTGCCTCCTACGAGCAGTACTTC.

This clone was counted once. The CDR3, as DNA: TGTGCCAGCAGCTCTTACCGAGATCCGGGACAGGGGGCCCAGGCCTCTCATCAGCCCCAGCATTTT. This sequence encodes CASSSYRDPGQGAQASHQPQHF. This chain uses TRBV28 with TRBJ1-5, with 12 bases fitting TRBD1. The V segment lost 6 bases and the J segment 5 bases; nucleotides outside the gene matches: 26. Per germline, CDR1 MDHEN and CDR2 SYDVKM. CDR3 length: 22 residues.

This chain joins TRBV10-3 and TRBJ2-3; possibly TRBD2 for D (6 bases). The CDR3 is 15 residues long. Germline V CDR1 and CDR2: ENHRY, SYGVKD. Trimming cost V 6 bases and J 5 bases, with 18 bases left between them. CDR3 DNA: TGTGCCATCAGGGCGGGACTCAGCGAGTTAGATACGCAGTATTTT. It encodes CAIRAGLSELDTQYF.

The CDR3, as DNA: TGTGCCAGCAGCTCGAGACTAGCGGGAGCGCGGCGCACAGATACGCAGTATTTT. Protein sequence: CASSSRLAGARRTDTQYF. V is TRBV7-8 and J is TRBJ2-3; TRBD2 matches at 12 bases. Germline-derived CDR1 and CDR2 are SGHVS and FQNEAQ. The CDR3 is 18 amino acids. Losses at the gene ends were 4 bases for V and 1 base for J; bases not matched to a gene: 9.

V is TRBV7-2 and J is TRBJ2-1; D unresolved. The CDR3 length is 13 residues. The germline CDR1 and CDR2 sequences are SGHTA and FQGNSA. V lost 1 base and J lost 2, with 3 bases in between. As DNA, the CDR3 is TGTGCCAGCAGCTTAGGGACCTACAATGAGCAGTTCTTC. This encodes CASSLGTYNEQFF.

The chain carries TRBV23-1 and TRBJ1-2; TRBD1 is a possible D gene (6 bases). TRBV23-1 is classed as an ORF, of uncertain function. This CDR3 has 14 amino acids. Trimming cost V 7 bases and J 2 bases, with 14 bases left between them. CDR3 region: CASNSGDKNYGYTF. The CDR3 region has the DNA TGCGCCAGCAACTCTGGGGACAAAAACTATGGCTACACCTTC.

The rearrangement uses TRBV9 and TRBJ2-7; D unresolved. In germline, CDR1 is SGDLS, CDR2 YYNGEE. This CDR3 is built from 16 residues. The germline V and J ends were trimmed by 0 bases and 3 bases, with 16 bases remaining between them. The CDR3 sequence: CASSVGAEQTLYEQYF. Written as DNA, the CDR3 is TGTGCCAGCAGCGTAGGGGCAGAACAAACCCTCTACGAGCAGTACTTC.

The chain links TRBV10-1 to TRBJ2-3, with 10 bases identical to TRBD2. Trimming took 5 bases from V and 7 from J; bases not matched to a gene: 9. The CDR3 covers 15 residues. Germline V CDR1 and CDR2: WNHNN, SYGVQD (reference sequence). The CDR3 DNA follows: TGCGCCAGCAGTCCTTCTAGCGGGAGTGGGAATACGCAGTATTTT. This translates into CASSPSSGSGNTQYF.

This clone was detected only a few times. The chain employs TRBV7-9 and TRBJ1-2, with TRBD1 as a possible D gene (6 bases). Germline values: CDR1 SEHNR, CDR2 FQNEAQ (reference sequence). The V and J ends lost 5 bases and 2 bases respectively, with 12 bases between them. The CDR3 sequence is 14 residues long. The CDR3 sequence is CASSDYRENYGYTF. Here the CDR3 DNA reads TGTGCCAGCAGCGACTACAGGGAGAACTATGGCTACACCTTC. Full variable domain (missing parts from reference TRBV7-9 and TRBJ1-2): DTGVSQNPRHKITKRGQNVTFRCDPISEHNRLYWYRQTLGQGPEFLTYFQNEAQLEKSRLLSDRFSAERPKGSFSTLEIQRTEQGDSAMYLCASSDYRENYGYTFGSGTRLTVV.

The chain combines TRBV27 with TRBJ2-4; maybe TRBD1 (5 bases). The CDR3 runs to 13 residues. The V end lost 0 bases, the J end lost 8 bases, and 8 bases lay between the germline ends. Germline CDR1 MNHEY, CDR2 SMNVEV (reference sequence). This CDR3 reads CASSLSGEDIQYF. The CDR3 DNA reads TGTGCCAGCAGTTTATCAGGGGAAGACATTCAGTACTTC.

V and J are TRBV27 and TRBJ2-5; TRBD2 agrees at 12 bases. The V and J ends lost 4 bases and 5 bases, in that order; junction bases with no gene match: 5. CDR3 size: 15 residues. Germline V gene lookup returns CDR1 MNHEY and CDR2 SMNVEV (reference sequence). The CDR3 sequence: CASSSSLAGGETQYF. CDR3 in DNA: TGTGCCAGCAGTTCCTCTCTAGCGGGAGGGGAGACCCAGTACTTC.